Shown below are 18 T cell receptor beta chains from a single sample sequenced in a study of CD8+CD57+ T cells in acquired aplastic anemia. Profiling of TCR beta VDJ combinations and CDR3 sequences used genomic DNA as template. TCRdb reprocessed the reads with MiXCR, giving one entry per CDR3 protein. The sample shows roughly 93,000 distinct CDR3 sequences, around 70% of them seen only once. In patients chosen for sequencing, flow cytometry had shown CD8+CD57+ cell expansion. The sample consisted of sorted CD4+, CD8+, or CD8+CD57+ T cells (not recorded which) from PBMCs. These receptors were collected from a human donor with aplastic anemia.

The CDR3 DNA is TGTGCCAGCAGTGGAAACGGGCTGAACACTGAAGCTTTCTTT. The encoded protein is CASSGNGLNTEAFF. V gene TRBV2 combines with J gene TRBJ1-1; no clear D gene. The ends were cut back, 4 bases at V and 0 bases at J, with 9 bases in the middle. The CDR3 is 14 amino acids. Germline values: CDR1 SNHLY, CDR2 FYNNEI.

This clonotype occurred once. This sequence joins TRBV6-1 and TRBJ1-6; D gene ambiguous. With 6 bases removed from V and 4 bases from J, the gap between germline ends came to 16 bases. Germline CDR1 and CDR2: MNHNS and SASEGT. The CDR3 consists of 16 residues. The CDR3 coding sequence is TGTGCCAGCAGGAGGGCAATAATGGATTATAATTCACCCCTCCACTTT. Translated: CASRRAIMDYNSPLHF.

This sequence joins TRBV6-5 and TRBJ2-1; 8 bases agree with TRBD2. Germline CDR1 MNHEY, CDR2 SVGAGI. The CDR3 is made up of 15 amino acids. The junction had 9 bases not matched to a gene; V was cut back by 2 bases and J by 9 bases. In DNA form, the CDR3 reads TGTGCCAGCAGTTACCTAGCGGGCCAAGGTGGTGAGCAGTTCTTC. Protein: CASSYLAGQGGEQFF.

V and J are TRBV29-1 and TRBJ2-3; 7 bases agree with TRBD2. Germline V CDR1 and CDR2: SQVTM, ANQGSEA. There are 13 residues in the CDR3. Trimming cost V 4 bases and J 4 bases; bases outside gene matches: 5. The CDR3 here is CSVVAGVADTQYF. The CDR3 coding sequence is TGCAGCGTTGTTGCGGGAGTGGCAGATACGCAGTATTTT.

The V gene is TRBV10-3, the J gene TRBJ2-5; 7 positions match TRBD1. This CDR3 is 13 amino acids long. V was clipped by 4 bases and J by 2 bases; unmatched bases: 1. Germline CDR1 ENHRY, CDR2 SYGVKD. For the CDR3, the DNA is TGTGCCATCAGTGGGACAGGACAAGAGACCCAGTACTTC. Protein sequence: CAISGTGQETQYF.

V and J are TRBV29-1 and TRBJ2-7, with 8 bases lining up with TRBD1. Losses at the gene ends were 6 bases for V and 0 bases for J; bases not matched to a gene: 4. The CDR3 is 13 residues long. CDR1 SQVTM and CDR2 ANQGSEA come from the germline V gene. DNA of the CDR3: TGCAGCGTGCGGACAGGGCACTCCTACGAGCAGTACTTC. Amino acids: CSVRTGHSYEQYF.

In this sample, this clonotype turned up many times. The chain combines TRBV11-3 with TRBJ2-1, with TRBD2 identical over 8 bases. The CDR3 length is 14 residues. Germline V gives CDR1 SGHNT, CDR2 YENEEA. V dropped 5 bases and J dropped 9; count of bases not matched to a gene: 9. The CDR3, as DNA: TGTGCCAGCAGCCCGAGCGGGAGTCCGGGTGAGCAGTTCTTC. This gives the protein CASSPSGSPGEQFF.

The CDR3 is CANEPGQGSGNEQFF. DNA for the CDR3: TGTGCCAATGAACCGGGACAGGGGTCTGGCAATGAGCAGTTCTTC. The rearrangement joins TRBV2 to TRBJ2-1; 10 nucleotides line up with TRBD1. The CDR3 runs to 15 residues. CDR1 and CDR2 from the germline V gene are SNHLY and FYNNEI. V trimming: 10 bases; J trimming: 6 bases; junction bases outside the gene matches: 12.

This clonotype was observed a handful of times. This rearrangement joins TRBV19 to TRBJ2-3; no definite D call. CDR1 is LNHDA, CDR2 SQIVND, per germline (reference sequence). Trimming removed 6 bases from V and 2 bases from J, with 6 bases in between. The CDR3 runs 12 residues. DNA of the CDR3: TGTGCCAGTAGGCAATCCACAGATACGCAGTATTTT. This encodes CASRQSTDTQYF.

The chain uses TRBV29-1 and TRBJ2-3, with D perhaps given as TRBD1 or TRBD2 (5 bases each). The CDR3 length is 12 residues. Deletions cut 4 bases from V and 5 bases from J, with 10 bases between. Germline V lookup: CDR1 SQVTM, CDR2 ANQGSEA. The CDR3 DNA sequence: TGCAGCGTTGGCAGGGAGAGAGATACGCAGTATTTT. Translated, it gives CSVGRERDTQYF.

The genes are TRBV15 and TRBJ2-1, with D possibly being TRBD2 (5 bases). The ends were cut back, 4 bases at V and 6 bases at J, with 16 bases in the middle. Germline CDR1 and CDR2: LNHNV and YYDKDF (reference sequence). The CDR3 runs 15 residues. The chain's CDR3 is CATSNPPGGRNEQFF. CDR3 nucleotide sequence: TGTGCCACCAGCAACCCACCTGGAGGTCGCAATGAGCAGTTCTTC.

The chain links TRBV20-1 to TRBJ1-6; 7 bases are shared with TRBD1. Germline V gene lookup returns CDR1 DFQATT and CDR2 SNEGSKA (reference sequence). V lost 1 base and J lost 0; bases outside the gene matches: 9. The CDR3 contains 18 residues. CDR3 DNA sequence: TGCAGTGCTAGAGCAGGTGGGACAGCGAGCTCCTATAATTCACCCCTCCACTTT. This translates into CSARAGGTASSYNSPLHF.

This clonotype was counted between two and nine times. The chain has TRBV10-3 and TRBJ2-3; D may be TRBD1 or TRBD2 (5 bases each). Germline V lookup: CDR1 ENHRY, CDR2 SYGVKD. V lost 4 bases, J lost 3 bases, and 8 bases lay in between. The CDR3 has 13 residues. The CDR3 reads CAISVRETDTQYF. For the CDR3, the DNA is TGTGCCATCAGTGTCAGGGAGACAGATACGCAGTATTTT.

The genes are TRBV15 and TRBJ1-1; 8 bases line up with TRBD1. This CDR3 region has 15 residues. CDR1 and CDR2 (germline): LNHNV, YYDKDF (reference sequence). Trimming removed 3 bases from V and 6 bases from J; junction bases left unmatched: 9. DNA of the CDR3: TGTGCCACCAGCAGGGACAGGGTTTCATTGGCTGAAGCTTTCTTT. This translates into CATSRDRVSLAEAFF.

The chain couples TRBV10-3 to TRBJ2-7, with 8 bases fitting TRBD1. V shed 3 bases and J 3 bases; nucleotides not matched to a gene: 4. CDR3 length: 14 amino acids. Germline values: CDR1 ENHRY, CDR2 SYGVKD. This CDR3 reads CAISEGTGNYEQYF. CDR3 nucleotide sequence: TGTGCCATCAGTGAAGGGACAGGCAACTACGAGCAGTACTTC.

This clonotype was observed many times. The chain employs TRBV2 and TRBJ1-2; tentatively, D is TRBD1 (5 bases). V was pared by 2 bases and J by 4 bases, with 14 bases between. There are 15 residues in the CDR3. CDR1 and CDR2 from the germline V gene are SNHLY and FYNNEI. CDR3 bases: TGTGCCAGCAGTGAAATCTACGGGGGAGGCTATGGCTACACCTTC. It encodes CASSEIYGGGYGYTF. Variable domain in full (rest from reference TRBV2 and TRBJ1-2): EPEVTQTPSHQVTQMGQEVILRCVPISNHLYFYWYRQILGQKVEFLVSFYNNEISEKSEIFDDQFSVERPDGSNFTLKIRSTKLEDSAMYFCASSEIYGGGYGYTFGSGTRLTVV.

J is TRBJ1-2 and V is TRBV12-3 or TRBV12-4, with D perhaps matching TRBD1 (5 bases). Trimming left V 3 bases short and J 6 bases short, with 11 bases between. The CDR3 extends over 13 amino acids. The CDR3 region is CASSLSQGNGYTF. The CDR3 DNA reads as TGTGCCAGCAGTTTGAGTCAGGGTAATGGCTACACCTTC.

The rearrangement links TRBV2 to TRBJ1-5, with 7 nucleotides matching TRBD1. V was clipped by 1 base and J by 1 base; unmatched bases: 1. The CDR3 has 15 residues. Germline V gene sequence: CDR1 SNHLY, CDR2 FYNNEI. The chain's CDR3 is CASSEDRGSNQPQHF. In nucleotides, the CDR3 is TGTGCCAGCAGTGAAGACAGGGGAAGCAATCAGCCCCAGCATTTT.